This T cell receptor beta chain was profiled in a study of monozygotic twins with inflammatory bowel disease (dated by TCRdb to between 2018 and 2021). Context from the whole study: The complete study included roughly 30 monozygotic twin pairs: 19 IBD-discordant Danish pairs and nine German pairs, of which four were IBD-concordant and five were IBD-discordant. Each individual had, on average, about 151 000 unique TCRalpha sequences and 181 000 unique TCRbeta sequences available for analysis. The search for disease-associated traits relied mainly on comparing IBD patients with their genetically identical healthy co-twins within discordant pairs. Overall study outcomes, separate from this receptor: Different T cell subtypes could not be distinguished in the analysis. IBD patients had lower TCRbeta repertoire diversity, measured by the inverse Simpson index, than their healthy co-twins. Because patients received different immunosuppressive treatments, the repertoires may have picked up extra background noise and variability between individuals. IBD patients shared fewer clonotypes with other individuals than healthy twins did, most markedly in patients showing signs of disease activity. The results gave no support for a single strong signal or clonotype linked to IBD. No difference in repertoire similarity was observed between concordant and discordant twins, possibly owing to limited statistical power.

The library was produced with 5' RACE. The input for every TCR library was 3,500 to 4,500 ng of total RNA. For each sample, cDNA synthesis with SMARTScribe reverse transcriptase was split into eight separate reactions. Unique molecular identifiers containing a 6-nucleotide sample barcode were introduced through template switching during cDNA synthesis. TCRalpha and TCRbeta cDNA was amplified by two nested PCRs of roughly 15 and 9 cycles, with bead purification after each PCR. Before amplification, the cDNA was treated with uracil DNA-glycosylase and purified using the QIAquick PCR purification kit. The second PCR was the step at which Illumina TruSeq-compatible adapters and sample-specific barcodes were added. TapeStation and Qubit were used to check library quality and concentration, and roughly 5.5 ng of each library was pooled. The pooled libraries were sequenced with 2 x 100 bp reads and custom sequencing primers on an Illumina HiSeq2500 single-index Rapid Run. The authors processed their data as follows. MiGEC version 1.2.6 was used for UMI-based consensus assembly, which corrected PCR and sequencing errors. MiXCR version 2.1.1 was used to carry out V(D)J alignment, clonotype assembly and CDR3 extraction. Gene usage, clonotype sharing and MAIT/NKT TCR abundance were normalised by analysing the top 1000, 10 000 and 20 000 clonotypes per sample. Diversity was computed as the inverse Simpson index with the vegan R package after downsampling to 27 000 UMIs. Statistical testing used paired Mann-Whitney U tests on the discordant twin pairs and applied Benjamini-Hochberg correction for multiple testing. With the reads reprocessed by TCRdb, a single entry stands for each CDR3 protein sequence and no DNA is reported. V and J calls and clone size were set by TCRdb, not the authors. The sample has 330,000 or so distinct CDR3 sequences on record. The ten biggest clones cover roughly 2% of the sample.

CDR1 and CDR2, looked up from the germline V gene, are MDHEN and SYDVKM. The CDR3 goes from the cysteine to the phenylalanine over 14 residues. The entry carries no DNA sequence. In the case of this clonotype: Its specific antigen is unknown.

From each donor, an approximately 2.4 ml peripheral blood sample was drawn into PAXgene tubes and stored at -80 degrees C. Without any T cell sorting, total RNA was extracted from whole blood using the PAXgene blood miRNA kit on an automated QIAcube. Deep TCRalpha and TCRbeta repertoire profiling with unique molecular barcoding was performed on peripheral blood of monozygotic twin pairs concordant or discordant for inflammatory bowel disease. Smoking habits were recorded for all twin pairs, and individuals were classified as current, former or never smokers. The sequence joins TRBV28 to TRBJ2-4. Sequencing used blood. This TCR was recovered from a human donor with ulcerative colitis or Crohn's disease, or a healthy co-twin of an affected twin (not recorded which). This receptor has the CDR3 CAGSFALAKNIQYF.